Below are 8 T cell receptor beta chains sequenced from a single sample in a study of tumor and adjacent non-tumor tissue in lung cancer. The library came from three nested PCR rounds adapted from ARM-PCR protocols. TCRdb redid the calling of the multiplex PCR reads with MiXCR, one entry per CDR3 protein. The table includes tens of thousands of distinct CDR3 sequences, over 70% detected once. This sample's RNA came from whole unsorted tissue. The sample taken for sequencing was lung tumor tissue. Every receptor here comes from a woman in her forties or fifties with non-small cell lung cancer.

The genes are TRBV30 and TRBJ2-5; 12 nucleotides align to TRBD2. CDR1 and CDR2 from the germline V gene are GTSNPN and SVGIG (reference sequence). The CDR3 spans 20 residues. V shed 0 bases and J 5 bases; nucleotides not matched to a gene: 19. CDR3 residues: CAWSVKTARLAGAPRETQYF. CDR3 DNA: TGTGCCTGGAGTGTGAAAACAGCCCGACTAGCGGGAGCGCCCCGGGAGACCCAGTACTTC.

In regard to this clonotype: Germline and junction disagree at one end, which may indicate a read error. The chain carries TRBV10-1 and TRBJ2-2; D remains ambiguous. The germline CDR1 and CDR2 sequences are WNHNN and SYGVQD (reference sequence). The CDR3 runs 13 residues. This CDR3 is CASTNGNTGELFF. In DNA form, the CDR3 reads TGTGCCAGCACTAACGGGAACACCGGGGAGCTGTTTTTT.

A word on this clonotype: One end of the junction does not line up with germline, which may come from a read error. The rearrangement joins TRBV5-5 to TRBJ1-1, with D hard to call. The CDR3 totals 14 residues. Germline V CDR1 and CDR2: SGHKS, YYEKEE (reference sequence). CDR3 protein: CVSSSPTRNSEAFF. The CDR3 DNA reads TGTGTCAGCAGCTCGCCGACCAGAAACAGTGAAGCTTTCTTT.

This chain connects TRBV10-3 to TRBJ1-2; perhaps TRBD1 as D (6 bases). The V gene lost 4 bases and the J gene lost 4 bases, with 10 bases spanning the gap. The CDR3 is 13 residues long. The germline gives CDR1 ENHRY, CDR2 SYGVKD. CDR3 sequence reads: CAISVGDIYGYTF. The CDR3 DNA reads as TGTGCCATCAGTGTGGGGGACATCTATGGCTACACCTTC.

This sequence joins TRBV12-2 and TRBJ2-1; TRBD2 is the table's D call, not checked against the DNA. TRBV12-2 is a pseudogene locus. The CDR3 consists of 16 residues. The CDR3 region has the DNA TGTGCAAGTCACTCTCGACTAGCGCCTAGAGAGAATGGGCAGTTCTTC. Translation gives CASHSRLAPRENGQFF.

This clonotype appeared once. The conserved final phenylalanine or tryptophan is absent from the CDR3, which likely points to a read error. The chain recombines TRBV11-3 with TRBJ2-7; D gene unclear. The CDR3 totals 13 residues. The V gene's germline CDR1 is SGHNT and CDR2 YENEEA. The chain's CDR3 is CASSLRKGYEQYL. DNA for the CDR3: TGTGCTAGCAGCTTGAGGAAGGGCTACGAGCAGTACCTC.

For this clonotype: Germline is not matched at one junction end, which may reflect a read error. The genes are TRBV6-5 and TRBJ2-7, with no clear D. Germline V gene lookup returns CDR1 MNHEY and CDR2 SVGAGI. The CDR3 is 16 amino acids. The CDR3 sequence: CASSHSSSQFSYEQYF. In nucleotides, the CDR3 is TGTGCCAGCAGTCACTCGAGCAGCCAGTTCTCCTACGAGCAGTACTTC.

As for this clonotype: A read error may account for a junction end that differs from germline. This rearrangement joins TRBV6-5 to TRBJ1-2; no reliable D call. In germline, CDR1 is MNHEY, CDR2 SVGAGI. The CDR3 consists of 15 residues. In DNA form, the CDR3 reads TGTACCAGCAGTTACGCCGGGATAGCTCCTCATGGCTACACCTTC. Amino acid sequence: CTSSYAGIAPHGYTF.